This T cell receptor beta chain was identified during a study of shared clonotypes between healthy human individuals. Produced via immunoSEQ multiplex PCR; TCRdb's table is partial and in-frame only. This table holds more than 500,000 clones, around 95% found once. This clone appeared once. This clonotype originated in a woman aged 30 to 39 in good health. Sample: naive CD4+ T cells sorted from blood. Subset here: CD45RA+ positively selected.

The CDR3 spells CASSQESGAGEKLFF. The CDR3 DNA is TGCGCCAGCAGCCAAGAGTCAGGGGCAGGGGAAAAACTGTTTTTT. This sequence joins TRBV4-1 and TRBJ1-4, with D tentatively TRBD1 (6 bases). The CDR3 runs 15 residues. Germline values: CDR1 MGHRA, CDR2 YSYEKL. Between the trimmed V and J ends, which lost 0 bases and 8 bases, there was a span of 13 bases.